The next 18 T cell receptor beta chains were all read from a single sample in a study of T cell changes during pregnancy in multiple sclerosis. This table comes from immunoSEQ multiplex PCR, and its TCRdb copy is limited to in-frame clones, with some not included. The table records about 36,000 clones, approximately 90% of them present only once. The source material was CD8+ T cells from peripheral blood mononuclear cells, sampled in the third trimester of pregnancy. These TCRs come from a female donor with multiple sclerosis, enrolled in a pregnancy study.

Worth noting for this clone: This sample also contains other DNA sequences that code for the same CDR3. The J gene is TRBJ2-3, the V gene TRBV7-9; 10 bases are a match to TRBD2. CDR3 length equals 15 residues. Germline values: CDR1 SEHNR, CDR2 FQNEAQ (reference sequence). The trim removed 3 bases at V and 1 base at J, leaving 1 base unmatched. DNA for the CDR3: TGTGCCAGCAGCTTGCTAGCGGGGGGCACAGATACGCAGTATTTT. Translation gives CASSLLAGGTDTQYF.

The chain links TRBV2 to TRBJ1-6; D remains unclear. The CDR3 consists of 13 residues. V lost 4 bases and J 14 bases, leaving 15 bases between the germline ends. The germline V gene encodes CDR1 SNHLY and CDR2 FYNNEI. The CDR3 here is CASSAGPSSTLHF. The CDR3 DNA reads as TGTGCCAGCAGTGCGGGTCCGAGCTCGACCCTCCACTTT.

The chain combines TRBV6-6 with TRBJ2-7; TRBD1 matches at 7 bases. With 2 bases clipped from V and 6 bases from J, the junction kept 13 bases outside the gene matches. The CDR3 is made up of 16 amino acids. Germline values: CDR1 MNHNY, CDR2 SVGAGI (reference sequence). As DNA, the CDR3 is TGTGCCAGCAGTTACAGGGAAGAGGGGGCAGGACTCGAGCAGTACTTC. This gives the protein CASSYREEGAGLEQYF.

J is TRBJ2-1 and V is TRBV28, with TRBD1 matching 7 bases. The CDR3 loop spans 14 amino acids. Germline V gene lookup returns CDR1 MDHEN and CDR2 SYDVKM. After removal of 2 bases from V and 4 bases from J, the junction contained 2 bases not matched to a gene. The CDR3 DNA reads TGTGCCAGCAGTTTACCAGGGGGATACAATGAGCAGTTCTTC. Its translation is CASSLPGGYNEQFF.

This clone was recorded a few times. V and J are TRBV10-2 and TRBJ1-6; D ambiguous. This CDR3 comprises 12 residues. Germline CDR1 and CDR2: WSHSY and SAAADI. CDR3 DNA sequence: TGCGCAATCGGCGGATTTAATTCACCCCTCCACTTT. As protein: CAIGGFNSPLHF.

The chain recombines TRBV28 with TRBJ2-3, with 8 bases aligning to TRBD2. CDR3 size: 17 residues. Germline CDR1 is MDHEN and CDR2 is SYDVKM. V lost 6 bases and J lost 2; bases outside the gene matches: 13. The CDR3, as DNA: TGTGCCAGCAGCTCTCGGGGGCGGGGGGACCCCACAGATACGCAGTATTTT. This codes for CASSSRGRGDPTDTQYF.

The rearrangement uses TRBV5-6 and TRBJ2-7; D might be TRBD1 (6 bases). The CDR3 runs 14 residues. V was clipped by 5 bases and J by 2 bases, with 14 bases between them. Germline CDR1 SGHDT, CDR2 YYEEEE. This CDR3 reads CASRLTGQPYEQYF. The CDR3 region has the DNA TGTGCCAGCAGGTTGACCGGACAGCCCTACGAGCAGTACTTC.

The V gene is TRBV6-4, the J gene TRBJ2-3; D not resolved. From germline, CDR1 is MRHNA and CDR2 SNTAGT. Trimming left V 2 bases short and J 4 bases short, with 10 bases between. The CDR3 covers 14 residues. The CDR3 reads CASSDGVGADTQYF. DNA of the CDR3: TGTGCCAGCAGTGACGGAGTAGGAGCAGATACGCAGTATTTT.

This clone was observed once. This chain connects TRBV7-8 to TRBJ2-2; weak D call: TRBD1 (5 bases). CDR1 is SGHVS, CDR2 FQNEAQ, per germline. The V gene lost 5 bases and the J gene lost 8 bases, with 18 bases spanning the gap. The CDR3 has 15 amino acids. Written as DNA, the CDR3 is TGTGCCAGCAGCGTAACAGGTGGATCTACTGGGGAGCTGTTTTTT. Translating gives CASSVTGGSTGELFF. Together with reference TRBV7-8 and TRBJ2-2, the CDR3 gives the full variable domain: GAGVSQSPRYKVAKRGQDVALRCDPISGHVSLFWYQQALGQGPEFLTYFQNEAQLDKSGLPSDRFFAERPEGSVSTLKIQRTQQEDSAVYLCASSVTGGSTGELFFGEGSRLTVL.

This clone was observed a few times. This chain connects TRBV2 to TRBJ1-1, with 7 bases lining up with TRBD1. The CDR3 sequence is 17 residues long. Germline V lookup: CDR1 SNHLY, CDR2 FYNNEI. Trimming cost V 9 bases and J 2 bases; bases outside gene matches: 18. Here the CDR3 DNA reads TGTGCCAGTCGCAAGGGGGCGCGGGACCTCGGTAACACTGAAGCTTTCTTT. Encoded protein: CASRKGARDLGNTEAFF.

V gene TRBV19 combines with J gene TRBJ1-6; 7 nucleotides align to TRBD1. The V gene's germline CDR1 is LNHDA and CDR2 SQIVND (reference sequence). V trimming: 8 bases; J trimming: 9 bases; junction bases outside the gene matches: 4. This CDR3 spans 12 amino acids. The CDR3: CASRDSFSPLHF. The CDR3 DNA sequence: TGTGCCAGTCGGGACAGTTTTTCACCCCTCCACTTT.

The chain has TRBV7-9 and TRBJ1-2; 8 bases are shared with TRBD1. The J segment lost 6 bases and the V segment lost 5 bases, leaving 11 bases of the junction unmatched. The CDR3 covers 15 residues. Germline CDR1 and CDR2: SEHNR and FQNEAQ (reference sequence). CDR3 sequence (DNA): TGTGCCAGCAGCCCATGGAGAACAGGGGGAAATGGCTACACCTTC. Translation: CASSPWRTGGNGYTF.

The CDR3 DNA sequence: TGTGCCAGCAGCTTAAGCGCAGGGATCCCCTCCTACGAGCAGTACTTC. Translation gives CASSLSAGIPSYEQYF. The chain employs TRBV7-8 and TRBJ2-7, with D possibly being TRBD1 (5 bases). Germline V gene lookup returns CDR1 SGHVS and CDR2 FQNEAQ. V lost 2 bases and J lost 0, with 14 bases in between. CDR3 length: 16 residues.

The rearrangement links TRBV27 to TRBJ2-5; the D is unclear. V was cut by 3 bases and J by 0 bases, with 11 bases left in between. CDR1 and CDR2 (germline): MNHEY, SMNVEV (reference sequence). This CDR3 is 15 amino acids long. CDR3 nucleotides: TGTGCCAGCAGTTTCGCCCAGGCTAACCAAGAGACCCAGTACTTC. Translating gives CASSFAQANQETQYF.

The chain links TRBV19 to TRBJ2-3; TRBD2 matches 8 bases. With V trimmed by 9 bases and J by 1 base, 6 bases remained unmatched. Germline V gene data show CDR1 as LNHDA and CDR2 as SQIVND (reference sequence). CDR3 size: 14 residues. CDR3 amino acids: CASPAGGRTDTQYF. CDR3 coding DNA: TGTGCCAGCCCGGCGGGGGGCCGCACAGATACGCAGTATTTT.

This chain joins TRBV6-1 and TRBJ1-2, with D possibly matching TRBD1 (5 bases). V lost 1 base and J lost 1, with 16 bases in between. The CDR3 sequence is 17 residues long. CDR1 is MNHNS and CDR2 is SASEGT in the germline V gene. In DNA, the CDR3 is TGTGCCAGCAGTGAAGATAGGGGAAGATCCCATAACTATGGCTACACCTTC. Its protein product is CASSEDRGRSHNYGYTF.

J is TRBJ1-1 and V is TRBV4-1; 9 bases match TRBD1. The V and J ends lost 1 base and 5 bases, in that order; junction bases with no gene match: 5. CDR1 is MGHRA and CDR2 is YSYEKL in the germline V gene. The CDR3 runs to 15 residues. In nucleotides, the CDR3 is TGCGCCAGCAGCCAAGCCCCCGGGACAGGGACTGAAGCTTTCTTT. It translates to CASSQAPGTGTEAFF.

The CDR3 is CAISSGSTEAFF. In DNA, the CDR3 is TGTGCCATCAGCAGCGGGAGTACTGAAGCTTTCTTT. The chain carries TRBV10-3 and TRBJ1-1; D uncertain. V lost 6 bases and J 5 bases, leaving 10 bases between the germline ends. Germline CDR1 is ENHRY and CDR2 is SYGVKD. The CDR3 loop spans 12 amino acids.